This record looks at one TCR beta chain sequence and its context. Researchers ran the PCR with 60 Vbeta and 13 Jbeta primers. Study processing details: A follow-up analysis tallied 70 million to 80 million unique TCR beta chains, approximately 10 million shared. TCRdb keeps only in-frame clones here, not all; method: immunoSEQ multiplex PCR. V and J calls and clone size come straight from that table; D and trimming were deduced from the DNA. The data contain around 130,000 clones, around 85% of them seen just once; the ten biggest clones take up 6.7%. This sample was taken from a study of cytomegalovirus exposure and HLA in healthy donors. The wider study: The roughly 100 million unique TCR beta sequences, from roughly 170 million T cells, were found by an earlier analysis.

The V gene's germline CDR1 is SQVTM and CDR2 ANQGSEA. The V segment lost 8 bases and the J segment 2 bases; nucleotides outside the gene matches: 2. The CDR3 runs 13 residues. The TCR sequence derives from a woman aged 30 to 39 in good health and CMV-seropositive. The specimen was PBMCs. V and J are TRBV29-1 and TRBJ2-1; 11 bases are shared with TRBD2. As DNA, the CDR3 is TGCAGCAGTAGCGGGGGGGCCTACAATGAGCAGTTCTTC. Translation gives CSSSGGAYNEQFF.